What follows are 27 T cell receptor beta chains derived from one specimen sequenced in a study of T cells in narcolepsy. Here immunoSEQ multiplex PCR was the method, and the copy in TCRdb shows in-frame clones only, minus some. The data contain 30,000 to 40,000 clones, approximately 85% of them singletons. What was sequenced was CD45RA- memory CD4+ T cells from PBMCs. The receptor source for this set is a human donor with narcolepsy.

The chain links TRBV5-5 to TRBJ1-5, with 9 bases lining up with TRBD1. Germline V gene lookup returns CDR1 SGHKS and CDR2 YYEKEE (reference sequence). This CDR3 region has 14 residues. Trimming removed 3 bases from V and 8 bases from J; junction bases left unmatched: 6. The CDR3 DNA follows: TGTGCCAGCAGCTCGGGGGGACAGGGTGAGCCCCAGCATTTT. The encoded protein is CASSSGGQGEPQHF.

This chain connects TRBV7-9 to TRBJ1-1; D perhaps matches TRBD1 (5 bases). The CDR3 consists of 14 residues. The V end was cut by 1 base, the J end by 10 bases, with 16 bases between. Germline V gene data show CDR1 as SEHNR and CDR2 as FQNEAQ (reference sequence). CDR3 region: CASSLDLTGTRAFF. In DNA, the CDR3 is TGTGCCAGCAGCTTAGACCTCACCGGGACTAGAGCTTTCTTT.

This clone was seen only a few times. This sequence joins TRBV28 and TRBJ1-2; tentatively, D is TRBD1 (5 bases). The CDR3 contains 15 residues. The V and J ends lost 5 bases and 4 bases respectively, with 17 bases between them. Germline V gene data show CDR1 as MDHEN and CDR2 as SYDVKM. CDR3 DNA sequence: TGTGCCAGCAGTCCGCCCCAGGGAAGGGCCTATGGCTACACCTTC. It is translated as CASSPPQGRAYGYTF.

The rearrangement uses TRBV9 and TRBJ2-3; the D gene is possibly TRBD2 (5 bases). In germline, CDR1 is SGDLS, CDR2 YYNGEE. This CDR3 is 18 amino acids long. The V and J ends lost 2 bases and 4 bases respectively, with 23 bases between them. CDR3 sequence (DNA): TGTGCCAGCAGCGTTGCCACCCCTTATATTGTCGGGGCAGATACGCAGTATTTT. This codes for CASSVATPYIVGADTQYF.

This CDR3 is CAWSISVETIYF. In nucleotides, the CDR3 is TGTGCCTGGAGTATTTCTGTGGAAACCATATATTTT. The chain employs TRBV30 and TRBJ1-3; D unresolved. Germline V gene lookup returns CDR1 GTSNPN and CDR2 SVGIG (reference sequence). Trimming left V 2 bases short and J 10 bases short, with 12 bases between. The CDR3 length is 12 residues.

The V call is TRBV28, the J call TRBJ1-1; 8 bases are shared with TRBD1. V lost 6 bases, J lost 4 bases, and 7 bases stayed unmatched. From germline, CDR1 is MDHEN and CDR2 SYDVKM. The CDR3 has 14 amino acids. The CDR3 DNA follows: TGTGCCAGCAGCCCGGCAGGGGGCTTCACTGAAGCTTTCTTT. Protein sequence: CASSPAGGFTEAFF.

The chain couples TRBV25-1 to TRBJ2-7, with a tentative D call TRBD2 (5 bases). CDR3 size: 15 residues. Germline lookup yields CDR1 MGHDK and CDR2 SYGVNS. Deletions cut 2 bases from V and 3 bases from J, with 14 bases between. This CDR3 reads CASSESLAHLYEQYF. The CDR3 DNA sequence: TGTGCCAGCAGTGAAAGCCTAGCCCACCTCTACGAGCAGTACTTC.

The gene calls are TRBV5-5 and TRBJ1-2, with 7 bases aligning to TRBD1. Germline CDR1 SGHKS, CDR2 YYEKEE (reference sequence). V gave up 0 bases and J gave up 8 bases; unmatched junction bases: 7. The CDR3 extends over 14 amino acids. The CDR3 DNA is TGTGCCAGCAGCTTGGCCAGGGGGAATGGAGGCTACACCTTC. Encoded protein: CASSLARGNGGYTF.

The chain has TRBV7-6 and TRBJ2-1; 10 bases are a match to TRBD1. Germline V gives CDR1 SGHVS, CDR2 FNYEAQ. J was trimmed by 7 bases and V by 1 base; bases with no gene match: 10. The length of the CDR3 is 17 residues. The chain's CDR3 is CASSLGGWGTGVNEQFF. CDR3 sequence (DNA): TGTGCCAGCAGCTTAGGTGGCTGGGGGACAGGGGTTAATGAGCAGTTCTTC.

The chain carries TRBV7-9 and TRBJ2-2; TRBD1 or TRBD2 may be the D gene (5 bases each). Germline V gives CDR1 SEHNR, CDR2 FQNEAQ (reference sequence). The CDR3 consists of 16 residues. Deletions cut 3 bases from V and 0 bases from J, with 11 bases between. CDR3 protein: CASSFTGTSNTGELFF. As DNA, the CDR3 is TGTGCCAGCAGCTTTACCGGGACGTCGAACACCGGGGAGCTGTTTTTT. Full variable domain (rest looked up from reference TRBV7-9 and TRBJ2-2): DTGVSQNPRHKITKRGQNVTFRCDPISEHNRLYWYRQTLGQGPEFLTYFQNEAQLEKSRLLSDRFSAERPKGSFSTLEIQRTEQGDSAMYLCASSFTGTSNTGELFFGEGSRLTVL.

The CDR3 loop reads CASSLGMIAETQYF. The CDR3 coding sequence is TGTGCCAGCAGTCTGGGGATGATAGCGGAGACCCAGTACTTC. This chain joins TRBV6-5 and TRBJ2-5; possibly TRBD2 for D (5 bases). Germline V CDR1 and CDR2: MNHEY, SVGAGI. Trimming shortened V by 5 bases and J by 5 bases, and 15 bases separated the two germline ends. This CDR3 is 14 amino acids long.

The gene calls are TRBV30 and TRBJ2-5; D remains unclear. V was pared by 1 base and J by 7 bases, with 10 bases between. The CDR3 totals 12 residues. The germline CDR1 and CDR2 sequences are GTSNPN and SVGIG (reference sequence). This CDR3 is CAWSEGYGTQYF. CDR3 DNA sequence: TGTGCCTGGAGTGAGGGTTACGGGACCCAGTACTTC.

This sequence joins TRBV13 and TRBJ2-7, with 10 nucleotides matching TRBD1. Germline-derived CDR1 and CDR2 are PRHDT and FYEKMQ (reference sequence). Unmatched junction bases numbered 2, after V lost 3 bases and J lost 0 bases. The length of the CDR3 is 15 residues. The CDR3 sequence is CASSLGQGTSYEQYF. The CDR3 nucleotides read TGTGCCAGCAGCTTGGGACAGGGGACCTCCTACGAGCAGTACTTC.

This chain joins TRBV4-1 and TRBJ1-1; 7 nucleotides match TRBD1. Germline V gives CDR1 MGHRA, CDR2 YSYEKL. Unmatched junction bases numbered 3, after V lost 1 base and J lost 4 bases. The CDR3 has 14 residues. This CDR3 reads CASSQGQGITEAFF. In DNA form, the CDR3 reads TGCGCCAGCAGCCAAGGACAGGGTATCACTGAAGCTTTCTTT.

The rearrangement joins TRBV7-8 to TRBJ1-6, with a tentative D call TRBD1 (6 bases). Germline values: CDR1 SGHVS, CDR2 FQNEAQ. V gave up 1 base and J gave up 7 bases, with 17 bases separating them. The length of the CDR3 is 17 residues. For the CDR3, the DNA is TGTGCCAGCAGCTTAGAATTCGGAGGGGGAGCCAATTCACCCCTCCACTTT. Its protein is CASSLEFGGGANSPLHF.

The chain employs TRBV29-1 and TRBJ2-1; 7 bases agree with TRBD2. Trimming took 3 bases from V and 7 from J; bases not matched to a gene: 3. Per the germline V gene, CDR1 is SQVTM and CDR2 is ANQGSEA. This CDR3 is built from 12 residues. The CDR3 sequence is CSVDISGNEQFF. Here the CDR3 DNA reads TGCAGCGTTGACATTAGCGGGAATGAGCAGTTCTTC.

V gene TRBV5-1 combines with J gene TRBJ2-7; a possible D gene is TRBD2 (5 bases). Germline CDR1 reads SGHRS; CDR2 reads YFSETQ. The CDR3 extends over 16 amino acids. V dropped 0 bases and J dropped 2 bases, with 15 bases sitting between them. The CDR3 reads CASSLDGPLAAYEQYF. The CDR3, as DNA: TGCGCCAGCAGCTTGGATGGCCCTCTAGCCGCCTACGAGCAGTACTTC.

The chain recombines TRBV7-9 with TRBJ1-2; a possible D gene is TRBD1 (6 bases). CDR3 size: 15 residues. Germline CDR1 SEHNR, CDR2 FQNEAQ (reference sequence). The V and J ends lost 1 base and 2 bases respectively, with 11 bases between them. CDR3 sequence reads: CASSLGGTRNYGYTF. CDR3 coding DNA: TGTGCCAGCAGCTTAGGAGGGACACGCAACTATGGCTACACCTTC.

The chain links TRBV5-1 to TRBJ2-2; D is unclear. The V end was cut by 1 base, the J end by 7 bases, with 11 bases between. Germline V lookup: CDR1 SGHRS, CDR2 YFSETQ. The CDR3 spans 14 residues. CDR3 sequence reads: CASSLPSPNGELFF. CDR3 nucleotides: TGCGCCAGCAGCTTGCCCTCCCCAAACGGGGAGCTGTTTTTT.

This clone was seen just once. The chain has TRBV11-2 and TRBJ2-1, with D hard to call. Trimming took off 3 bases at V and 5 bases at J, with 11 bases between the two ends. Germline V CDR1 and CDR2: SGHAT, FQNNGV. The length of the CDR3 is 14 residues. CDR3 residues: CASSFRGVDNEQFF. CDR3 nucleotide sequence: TGTGCCAGCAGCTTTAGAGGAGTGGACAATGAGCAGTTCTTC.

This rearrangement joins TRBV5-5 to TRBJ1-2; TRBD1 matches at 9 bases. Germline CDR1 and CDR2: SGHKS and YYEKEE (reference sequence). The CDR3 totals 13 residues. Losses at the gene ends were 6 bases for V and 7 bases for J; bases not matched to a gene: 7. Here the CDR3 reads CASNLQGAPGYTF. The CDR3 DNA follows: TGTGCCAGCAACCTACAGGGGGCGCCTGGCTACACCTTC.

The chain employs TRBV20-1 and TRBJ2-5; D gene unclear. Germline assignment: CDR1 DFQATT and CDR2 SNEGSKA (reference sequence). This CDR3 comprises 10 residues. Trimming took off 3 bases at V and 5 bases at J, with 4 bases between the two ends. The CDR3 nucleotides read TGCAGTGCTAGTAGCGAGACCCAGTACTTC. Amino acids: CSASSETQYF.

The chain recombines TRBV28 with TRBJ1-3; the match to TRBD1 covers 7 bases. Germline CDR1 is MDHEN and CDR2 is SYDVKM. This CDR3 spans 16 amino acids. The V and J ends lost 5 bases and 3 bases, in that order; junction bases with no gene match: 10. The CDR3 DNA is TGTGCCAGCAGTCCGACAGGGCAAGTAGTTGGAAACACCATATATTTT. Residues: CASSPTGQVVGNTIYF.

The rearrangement links TRBV5-1 to TRBJ2-2; D gene uncertain. From germline, CDR1 is SGHRS and CDR2 YFSETQ. The CDR3 loop spans 14 amino acids. The V gene lost 5 bases and the J gene lost 0 bases, with 8 bases spanning the gap. CDR3 residues: CASRVGPNTGELFF. Written as DNA, the CDR3 is TGCGCCAGCAGAGTGGGCCCGAACACCGGGGAGCTGTTTTTT.

V and J are TRBV19 and TRBJ2-7; D is uncertain. Germline CDR1 is LNHDA and CDR2 is SQIVND (reference sequence). Trimming cost V 5 bases and J 1 base, with 12 bases left between them. The CDR3 consists of 14 residues. As DNA, the CDR3 is TGTGCCAGTAGTGGTGTCGGCAGTTCCTACGAGCAGTACTTC. It translates to CASSGVGSSYEQYF.

This clone was seen only a few times. The rearrangement joins TRBV27 to TRBJ2-3; 7 bases are shared with TRBD1. CDR1 is MNHEY, CDR2 SMNVEV, per germline (reference sequence). Germline trimming cut 8 bases from V and 2 bases from J; bases unmatched to any gene: 13. CDR3 length: 16 amino acids. The CDR3 coding sequence is TGTGCCAGCTTCTCTCCCCGGGACAGAAACACAGATACGCAGTATTTT. This sequence encodes CASFSPRDRNTDTQYF.

The chain employs TRBV28 and TRBJ1-2; perhaps TRBD1 as D (5 bases). Trimming removed 5 bases at V and 7 bases at J, with 14 bases between. The germline V gene encodes CDR1 MDHEN and CDR2 SYDVKM. The CDR3 is made up of 13 amino acids. CDR3 DNA sequence: TGTGCCAGCAGTAACAGTGCCGGGGGTGGCTACACCTTC. Translation: CASSNSAGGGYTF.